The next 5 T cell receptor beta chains were all read from a single sample in a study of cytotoxic CD8 clonotypes in ibrutinib-treated CLL. Only in-frame clones appear in the TCRdb table, and some are missing; sequencing was by immunoSEQ multiplex PCR. Counted here are 11,000 to 15,000 clones, 52% occurring once; the ten biggest clones make up nearly 35%. The input for sequencing was PBMCs, taken at an approximately 26-month disease-progression time point, from a patient treated with ibrutinib. The receptors shown here come from a human donor with chronic lymphocytic leukemia.

This chain connects TRBV9 to TRBJ1-6; D unresolved. CDR1 is SGDLS, CDR2 YYNGEE, per germline. The CDR3 totals 13 residues. Trimming took 2 bases from V and 9 from J, leaving 9 bases between them. This CDR3 is CASSVDLTSPLHF. CDR3 DNA sequence: TGTGCCAGCAGCGTGGACCTGACTTCACCCCTCCACTTT.

The V call is TRBV11-2, the J call TRBJ2-3; 8 nucleotides agree with TRBD1. The CDR3 consists of 16 residues. Germline trimming cut 1 base from V and 3 bases from J; bases unmatched to any gene: 6. CDR1 and CDR2 (germline): SGHAT, FQNNGV. The CDR3 nucleotides read TGTGCCAGCAGCTTAGCAGGGGGCCTAGGAACAGATACGCAGTATTTT. It specifies CASSLAGGLGTDTQYF.

J is TRBJ1-1 and V is TRBV25-1; possible D gene TRBD1, 5 bases. Germline CDR1 MGHDK, CDR2 SYGVNS. With 1 base removed from V and 3 bases from J, the gap between germline ends came to 6 bases. The CDR3 extends over 13 amino acids. The CDR3 reads CASSEWGYTEAFF. CDR3 sequence (DNA): TGTGCCAGCAGTGAATGGGGCTACACTGAAGCTTTCTTT.

The CDR3 DNA reads as TGTGCCAGCAGTTACGATCAACAGGGGGCCTACGAGCAGTACTTC. Amino acids: CASSYDQQGAYEQYF. The chain links TRBV6-6 to TRBJ2-7; the match to TRBD1 covers 8 bases. Germline V CDR1 and CDR2: MNHNY, SVGAGI (reference sequence). This CDR3 region has 15 residues. The ends lost 2 bases at V and 2 bases at J; junction bases unmatched: 5.

The gene calls are TRBV9 and TRBJ1-1; a weak D match, TRBD1 (6 bases). Looked up from germline, CDR1 is SGDLS and CDR2 is YYNGEE. The CDR3 loop spans 13 amino acids. The V end was cut by 3 bases, the J end by 7 bases, with 13 bases between. The CDR3, as DNA: TGTGCCAGCAGCGACAGGGCCCGCGGTGAAGCTTTCTTT. Translating gives CASSDRARGEAFF.